Presented here are 27 T cell receptor beta chains from one specimen sequenced in a study of TIL therapy for anti-PD-1-resistant metastatic lung cancer (dated by TCRdb to about 2021). Using bias-controlled multiplex PCR with the immunoSEQ v3 hsTCRB kit, the TCR beta CDR3 regions were amplified from genomic DNA. TCRdb retrieved this table from immuneACCESS and kept in-frame rearrangements only. Not all clones are present; in checked studies, unresolved V genes account for under half, and no reason is known for the remainder. The table for this sample lists more than 90,000 clones; roughly 65% of them were counted only once. About 10% of the sample rests with the top ten. Interpreted using the paper, the time point label stands for: pre-treatment sample, taken before nivolumab and TIL therapy. Baseline tumor samples were excised metastases, mostly pleural nodules or supraclavicular lymph nodes, from the same resection used to grow TIL.

The source was tumor tissue, collected at baseline. These receptors were taken from a person aged 25-79 years with non-small cell lung cancer.

V usage is TRBV14 and J usage is TRBJ2-1; D remains unclear. CDR3 length: 14 amino acids. The germline V and J ends were trimmed by 5 bases and 4 bases, with 12 bases remaining between them. The germline V gene encodes CDR1 SGHDN and CDR2 FVKESK. CDR3 sequence reads: CASSWAVEYNEQFF. The CDR3 DNA reads as TGTGCCAGCAGCTGGGCGGTAGAATACAATGAGCAGTTCTTC.

The V and J genes are TRBV7-9 and TRBJ2-7; D is perhaps TRBD1 (7 bases). The CDR3 consists of 19 residues. Germline V CDR1 and CDR2: SEHNR, FQNEAQ (reference sequence). V lost 3 bases and J 0 bases, leaving 24 bases between the germline ends. The CDR3 region has the DNA TGTGCCAGCAGCTTCATTTCAGGGGGGAGACACGAGACCTCCTACGAGCAGTACTTC. Translating it yields CASSFISGGRHETSYEQYF. Filled out from reference TRBV7-9 and TRBJ2-7, the complete variable domain reads DTGVSQNPRHKITKRGQNVTFRCDPISEHNRLYWYRQTLGQGPEFLTYFQNEAQLEKSRLLSDRFSAERPKGSFSTLEIQRTEQGDSAMYLCASSFISGGRHETSYEQYFGPGTRLTVT.

V is TRBV5-4 and J is TRBJ2-7, with unresolved D. Trimming stripped 0 bases from V and 1 base from J, with 5 bases between. This CDR3 has 13 amino acids. CDR1 is SGHNT and CDR2 is YYREEE in the germline V gene (reference sequence). The CDR3 protein is CASSLVGSYEQYF. The CDR3 nucleotides read TGTGCCAGCAGCTTGGTGGGGTCCTACGAGCAGTACTTC.

V is TRBV7-2 and J is TRBJ1-5; possible D gene TRBD1, 6 bases. The CDR3 is made up of 16 amino acids. The germline gives CDR1 SGHTA, CDR2 FQGNSA. V lost 3 bases to trimming and J lost 0 bases, with 12 bases between them. The CDR3 nucleotides read TGTGCCAGCAGCTTGAGGGGAGGGGGTAGCAATCAGCCCCAGCATTTT. The encoded protein is CASSLRGGGSNQPQHF.

The chain combines TRBV7-6 with TRBJ2-7; 9 nucleotides align to TRBD2. The germline CDR1 and CDR2 sequences are SGHVS and FNYEAQ. V was pared by 3 bases and J by 0 bases, with 3 bases of the junction left unmatched. The length of the CDR3 is 15 residues. CDR3 sequence (DNA): TGTGCCAGCAGCTTCGTGACTAGCGGCTCCTACGAGCAGTACTTC. It encodes CASSFVTSGSYEQYF.

In its sample, this clone was seen a few times. The V and J genes are TRBV15 and TRBJ1-4, with D perhaps TRBD1 (5 bases). CDR3 length: 15 residues. Trimming left V 0 bases short and J 7 bases short, with 12 bases between. Germline lookup yields CDR1 LNHNV and CDR2 YYDKDF (reference sequence). The CDR3 protein is CATSREIRGSEKLFF. Written as DNA, the CDR3 is TGTGCCACCAGCAGAGAGATTAGGGGTAGTGAAAAACTGTTTTTT.

This chain joins TRBV5-1 and TRBJ2-5, with D maybe TRBD2 (5 bases). The CDR3 contains 13 residues. Trimming took off 4 bases at V and 2 bases at J, with 9 bases between the two ends. CDR1 is SGHRS and CDR2 is YFSETQ in the germline V gene. The CDR3 region has the DNA TGCGCCAGCAGCACGGGATCGCAAGAGACCCAGTACTTC. Protein sequence: CASSTGSQETQYF.

The rearrangement joins TRBV27 to TRBJ2-7; TRBD1 aligns across 9 bases. Losses at the gene ends were 8 bases for V and 5 bases for J; bases not matched to a gene: 4. The CDR3 has 12 amino acids. Germline V gives CDR1 MNHEY, CDR2 SMNVEV (reference sequence). The CDR3 nucleotides are TGTGCCAGCGAGGGACAGGGTAACGAGCAGTACTTC. Its translation: CASEGQGNEQYF.

The V and J genes are TRBV28 and TRBJ2-5; D unresolved. CDR3 length equals 14 residues. V was cut by 5 bases and J by 3 bases, with 13 bases left in between. Looked up from germline, CDR1 is MDHEN and CDR2 is SYDVKM. The CDR3 protein is CASSLQQTKETQYF. DNA of the CDR3: TGTGCCAGCAGTCTACAGCAGACCAAAGAGACCCAGTACTTC.

This clone was counted at least ten times. The chain has TRBV9 and TRBJ2-7, with 8 bases that match TRBD2. In germline, CDR1 is SGDLS, CDR2 YYNGEE. This CDR3 comprises 16 residues. The J segment lost 0 bases and the V segment lost 0 bases, leaving 5 bases of the junction unmatched. CDR3 coding DNA: TGTGCCAGCAGCGTAGATGGCCTAGCGGGCTCCTACGAGCAGTACTTC. This sequence encodes CASSVDGLAGSYEQYF.

The chain has TRBV19 and TRBJ1-1; 12 nucleotides line up with TRBD1. This CDR3 comprises 15 residues. V lost 0 bases, J lost 12 bases, and 8 bases stayed unmatched. Germline V gene sequence: CDR1 LNHDA, CDR2 SQIVND (reference sequence). CDR3 in amino acids: CASSIELGQGAGTFF. The CDR3 DNA is TGTGCCAGTAGTATAGAATTGGGACAGGGGGCCGGGACTTTCTTT.

The chain employs TRBV18 and TRBJ2-2; 7 bases fit TRBD2. With 6 bases clipped from V and 4 bases from J, the junction kept 11 bases outside the gene matches. The CDR3 extends over 16 amino acids. The V gene's germline CDR1 is KGHSH and CDR2 LQKENI. DNA of the CDR3: TGTGCCAGCTCTCACCAACCGGGGGGTAGCACCGGGGAGCTGTTTTTT. It codes for CASSHQPGGSTGELFF.

The rearrangement joins TRBV28 to TRBJ2-1; the D gene is possibly TRBD1 (5 bases). CDR3 size: 12 residues. V was shortened by 8 bases and J by 15 bases, with 20 bases between the two germline ends. Germline assignment: CDR1 MDHEN and CDR2 SYDVKM. The CDR3 loop is CASGRDALGWFF. The CDR3 DNA reads TGTGCCAGCGGCAGGGATGCCCTAGGGTGGTTCTTC. Together with reference TRBV28 and TRBJ2-1, the CDR3 gives the full variable domain: DVKVTQSSRYLVKRTGEKVFLECVQDMDHENMFWYRQDPGLGLRLIYFSYDVKMKEKGDIPEGYSVSREKKERFSLILESASTNQTSMYLCASGRDALGWFFGPGTRLTVL.

The chain carries TRBV3-1 (or the pseudogene TRBV3-2) and TRBJ1-1; D not certain. Germline V gives CDR1 LGHDT, CDR2 YNNKEL (reference sequence). The CDR3 loop spans 14 amino acids. Trimming left V 0 bases short and J 1 base short, with 6 bases between. The CDR3 loop is CASSQDNKNTEAFF. The CDR3 nucleotides are TGTGCCAGCAGCCAAGATAATAAGAACACTGAAGCTTTCTTT.

The chain couples TRBV7-3 to TRBJ2-3; no definite D call. Trimming took 3 bases from V and 7 from J, leaving 17 bases between them. This CDR3 spans 15 amino acids. Germline-derived CDR1 and CDR2 are SGHTA and FQGTGA. The CDR3 loop reads CASSLSSGPQHTQYF. The CDR3 coding sequence is TGTGCCAGCAGCTTGTCATCAGGTCCCCAACATACGCAGTATTTT. Complete variable domain (other parts from reference TRBV7-3 and TRBJ2-3): GAGVSQTPSNKVTEKGKYVELRCDPISGHTALYWYRQSLGQGPEFLIYFQGTGAADDSGLPNDRFFAVRPEGSVSTLKIQRTERGDSAVYLCASSLSSGPQHTQYFGPGTRLTVL.

The V and J genes are TRBV7-6 and TRBJ2-5, with 7 bases matching TRBD1. Looked up from germline, CDR1 is SGHVS and CDR2 is FNYEAQ. Trimming cost V 0 bases and J 1 base; bases outside gene matches: 5. This CDR3 region has 16 residues. In DNA form, the CDR3 reads TGTGCCAGCAGCTTAGCGGCGACAGGGCTCCAAGAGACCCAGTACTTC. Its translation: CASSLAATGLQETQYF. Based on the CDR3 plus reference TRBV7-6 and TRBJ2-5, the full variable domain is GAGVSQSPRYKVTKRGQDVALRCDPISGHVSLYWYRQALGQGPEFLTYFNYEAQQDKSGLPNDRFSAERPEGSISTLTIQRTEQRDSAMYRCASSLAATGLQETQYFGPGTRLLVL.

DNA for the CDR3: TGTGCCAGTAGTCCGACAGGGGGCGCGGAAAAACTGTTTTTT. As protein: CASSPTGGAEKLFF. This sequence joins TRBV19 and TRBJ1-4; 10 positions match TRBD1. Germline V gene data show CDR1 as LNHDA and CDR2 as SQIVND (reference sequence). Trimming took 5 bases from V and 8 from J; bases not matched to a gene: 5. The CDR3 runs 14 residues.

The rearrangement joins TRBV3-1 (or the pseudogene TRBV3-2) to TRBJ2-7; D is unclear. Germline-derived CDR1 and CDR2 are LGHDT and YNNKEL (reference sequence). Trimming took off 2 bases at V and 3 bases at J, with 17 bases between the two ends. The CDR3 loop spans 16 amino acids. CDR3 sequence reads: CASSQRLRRVYYEQYF. As DNA, the CDR3 is TGTGCCAGCAGCCAACGACTTCGACGTGTCTACTACGAGCAGTACTTC.

Judged by abundance, this clone is medium-sized (0.01 to 0.1%). The sample carries other DNA sequences with the same CDR3. This chain connects TRBV27 to TRBJ1-5, with 7 bases matching TRBD1. With 3 bases clipped from V and 3 bases from J, the junction kept 11 bases outside the gene matches. The CDR3 runs to 17 residues. Germline V gives CDR1 MNHEY, CDR2 SMNVEV (reference sequence). The DNA for the CDR3 is TGTGCCAGCAGTTTCCTTCCTACAGGGGAATCCAATCAGCCCCAGCATTTT. Its protein is CASSFLPTGESNQPQHF.

This chain joins TRBV5-6 and TRBJ2-7; no firm D call. The CDR3 is 12 amino acids. The germline V gene encodes CDR1 SGHDT and CDR2 YYEEEE. V lost 2 bases, J lost 5 bases, and 8 bases lay in between. This CDR3 reads CASSLRPHEQYF. CDR3 sequence (DNA): TGTGCCAGCAGCTTACGACCCCACGAGCAGTACTTC.

V usage is TRBV6-2 or TRBV6-3 and J usage is TRBJ2-2; D is unresolved. V dropped 5 bases and J dropped 1 base, with 8 bases sitting between them. The CDR3 covers 14 residues. Germline V lookup: CDR1 MNHEY, CDR2 SVGEGT. The CDR3 nucleotides are TGTGCCAGCAGTGACCCATGGAACACCGGGGAGCTGTTTTTT. Protein: CASSDPWNTGELFF.

This chain connects TRBV7-4 to TRBJ2-7; D is unclear. The CDR3 covers 11 residues. Trimming took 3 bases from V and 3 from J, leaving 3 bases between them. Germline CDR1 is SGHVT and CDR2 is SQSDAQ. CDR3 loop: CASSLVYEQYF. As DNA, the CDR3 is TGTGCCAGCAGCTTGGTCTACGAGCAGTACTTC.

In its sample, this clone was seen a few times. The chain joins TRBV7-2 to TRBJ2-7, with D unresolved. This CDR3 comprises 12 residues. The germline CDR1 and CDR2 sequences are SGHTA and FQGNSA. The ends were cut back, 1 base at V and 4 bases at J, with 5 bases in the middle. The CDR3 DNA reads as TGTGCCAGCAGCTTAGAAAGTTACGAGCAGTACTTC. Protein sequence: CASSLESYEQYF.

The chain is built from TRBV5-1 and TRBJ1-6; no firm D call. V lost 0 bases to trimming and J lost 8 bases, with 9 bases between them. CDR3 size: 14 residues. Germline V lookup: CDR1 SGHRS, CDR2 YFSETQ. DNA for the CDR3: TGCGCCAGCAGCTTGGGATACGGGGATTCACCCCTCCACTTT. The encoded protein is CASSLGYGDSPLHF.

The V gene is TRBV4-2, the J gene TRBJ1-5, with 10 bases lining up with TRBD1. The CDR3 length is 16 residues. The V gene end was trimmed by 0 bases and the J gene end by 7 bases; junction bases not matched to a gene: 6. Germline lookup yields CDR1 LGHNA and CDR2 YNFKEQ. In DNA, the CDR3 is TGTGCCAGCAGCCAAGAAAGGACAGGGGGGGGCCAGCCCCAGCATTTT. Amino acids: CASSQERTGGGQPQHF.

The rearrangement joins TRBV5-1 to TRBJ2-5; the D gene is possibly TRBD1 (5 bases). The CDR3 sequence is 14 residues long. With 2 bases removed from V and 5 bases from J, the gap between germline ends came to 13 bases. The germline V gene has CDR1 SGHRS and CDR2 YFSETQ. CDR3 loop: CASSFGQNGETQYF. CDR3 in DNA: TGCGCCAGCAGCTTCGGACAAAATGGGGAGACCCAGTACTTC.

This clone was recorded a few times. The chain has TRBV6-2 or TRBV6-3 and TRBJ2-5, with no clear D. Germline V gene lookup returns CDR1 MNHEY and CDR2 SVGEGT. V was clipped by 4 bases and J by 5 bases, with 5 bases between them. The CDR3 spans 11 residues. This CDR3 reads CASSLRETQYF. CDR3 nucleotides: TGTGCCAGCAGTTTAAGGGAGACCCAGTACTTC.